Presented here are 27 T cell receptor beta chains from one specimen sequenced in a study of T cells after yellow fever vaccination. Each CDR3 protein gets one entry after TCRdb re-called the 5' RACE reads with MiXCR. The repertoire has hundreds of thousands of distinct CDR3 sequences, about 5% of them found once; the top ten carry around 3.5%. Sequencing used CD4+ T cells sorted from PBMCs, obtained on the day of the yellow fever booster vaccination. The source is a young man who received the YFV17D yellow fever vaccine.

The V gene is TRBV7-3, the J gene TRBJ2-7, with D possibly being TRBD2 (5 bases). CDR3 length: 13 residues. Germline values: CDR1 SGHTA, CDR2 FQGTGA. V lost 2 bases and J lost 7, with 12 bases in between. CDR3 in amino acids: CASSLLSGGEQYV. CDR3 bases: TGTGCCAGCAGCTTATTAAGTGGAGGAGAGCAGTACGTC.

This clonotype showed up just a few times. A junction boundary mismatches the germline segment, possibly from a read error. This rearrangement joins TRBV7-7 to TRBJ2-5; perhaps TRBD2 as D (6 bases). The CDR3 runs 17 residues. CDR1 is SSHAT and CDR2 is FNYEAQ in the germline V gene (reference sequence). This CDR3 is CASSLGFGTSVGKTQYF. The CDR3 DNA sequence: TGTGCTAGCAGCTTAGGATTCGGGACTTCGGTGGGGAAGACCCAGTACTTC.

Ten or more counts support this clonotype. The V gene is TRBV5-1, the J gene TRBJ2-1; no clear D. There are 15 residues in the CDR3. Germline CDR1 SGHRS, CDR2 YFSETQ. V lost 1 base, J lost 0 bases, and 8 bases lay in between. CDR3 nucleotides: TGCGCCAGCAGCTTGTGGGGTATCTCCTACAATGAGCAGTTCTTC. This gives the protein CASSLWGISYNEQFF.

This clonotype was found many times. The chain's CDR3 is CASSRGGLYEQYF. The CDR3 DNA follows: TGTGCCAGCAGCCGTGGGGGGCTTTACGAGCAGTACTTC. The rearrangement uses TRBV3-1 and TRBJ2-7; D may match TRBD1 or TRBD2 (6 bases each). V was clipped by 4 bases and J by 4 bases, with 11 bases between them. The CDR3 extends over 13 amino acids. In germline, CDR1 is LGHDT, CDR2 YNNKEL (reference sequence).

This sequence joins TRBV7-3 and TRBJ2-1; D not certain. V was cut by 1 base and J by 4 bases, with 5 bases left in between. The CDR3 is 13 residues long. The germline CDR1 and CDR2 sequences are SGHTA and FQGTGA. The CDR3: CASSLSEYNEQFF. In DNA, the CDR3 is TGTGCCAGCAGCTTAAGCGAGTACAATGAGCAGTTCTTC. Supplemented by reference TRBV7-3 and TRBJ2-1, the full variable domain reads GAGVSQTPSNKVTEKGKYVELRCDPISGHTALYWYRQSLGQGPEFLIYFQGTGAADDSGLPNDRFFAVRPEGSVSTLKIQRTERGDSAVYLCASSLSEYNEQFFGPGTRLTVL.

This clonotype was picked up many times. The chain carries TRBV19 and TRBJ1-2; D ambiguous. The CDR3 is 12 amino acids. V lost 5 bases and J lost 1, with 5 bases in between. Germline-derived CDR1 and CDR2 are LNHDA and SQIVND (reference sequence). Written as DNA, the CDR3 is TGTGCCAGTAGTCGTAATAACTATGGCTACACCTTC. Amino acids: CASSRNNYGYTF.

This clonotype occurred a few times. A read error may produce the germline difference seen at one junction end. The gene calls are TRBV4-3 and TRBJ2-5, with 15 positions matching TRBD2. CDR3 length equals 18 residues. Germline loops: CDR1 LGHNA, CDR2 YSLEER. CDR3 protein: CANSSGLAGGLTYQTQYF. CDR3 nucleotide sequence: TGCGCCAACAGCTCGGGACTAGCGGGGGGCTTGACTTACCAGACCCAGTACTTC.

The chain uses TRBV6-1 and TRBJ2-3; D is possibly TRBD2 (6 bases). Between the trimmed V and J ends, which lost 2 bases and 4 bases, there was a span of 13 bases. CDR1 is MNHNS, CDR2 SASEGT, per germline. This CDR3 has 15 residues. The CDR3 DNA reads as TGTGCCAGCAGTGAACGGCGGGAACGGCCAGATACGCAGTATTTT. Translation: CASSERRERPDTQYF.

In this sample, this clonotype turned up a few times. The J gene is TRBJ2-2, the V gene TRBV7-3; 9 bases agree with TRBD1. The CDR3 contains 17 residues. J was trimmed by 1 base and V by 2 bases; bases with no gene match: 5. Germline V gene lookup returns CDR1 SGHTA and CDR2 FQGTGA. The chain's CDR3 is CASSLRPGQGNTGELFF. CDR3 nucleotides: TGTGCCAGCAGCTTACGACCGGGACAGGGGAACACCGGGGAGCTGTTTTTT.

This clonotype was seen a handful of times. The V call is TRBV7-3, the J call TRBJ2-1; D is ambiguous. CDR3 length equals 14 residues. The V gene lost 2 bases and the J gene lost 5 bases, with 10 bases spanning the gap. Germline V gene data show CDR1 as SGHTA and CDR2 as FQGTGA. CDR3 sequence reads: CASSLDLINNEQFF. CDR3 nucleotides: TGTGCCAGCAGCTTAGACTTAATTAACAATGAGCAGTTCTTC.

A few counts support this clonotype. This chain connects TRBV3-1 to TRBJ1-2; 7 bases agree with TRBD1. The CDR3 is 16 residues long. Germline loops: CDR1 LGHDT, CDR2 YNNKEL (reference sequence). V lost 4 bases, J lost 6 bases, and 14 bases stayed unmatched. The CDR3 nucleotides are TGTGCCAGCAGCCTTCGACAAATTGTTCAGGGGGATGGCTACACCTTC. Amino acids: CASSLRQIVQGDGYTF.

This clonotype came up a few times. The CDR3 bases are TGTGCCAGCAGCTCGGGACAGGAGAATGAGCAGTTCTTC. Translation: CASSSGQENEQFF. V usage is TRBV7-3 and J usage is TRBJ2-1, with 8 bases aligning to TRBD1. CDR1 is SGHTA, CDR2 FQGTGA, per germline. The CDR3 length is 13 residues. The J segment lost 7 bases and the V segment lost 4 bases, leaving 3 bases of the junction unmatched. The variable domain in full, completed from reference TRBV7-3 and TRBJ2-1, reads GAGVSQTPSNKVTEKGKYVELRCDPISGHTALYWYRQSLGQGPEFLIYFQGTGAADDSGLPNDRFFAVRPEGSVSTLKIQRTERGDSAVYLCASSSGQENEQFFGPGTRLTVL.

On this clonotype itself: One junction end does not reproduce the germline sequence, and a read error may be involved. The rearrangement links TRBV2 to TRBJ2-3, with a tentative D call TRBD1 (6 bases). Germline V gene lookup returns CDR1 SNHLY and CDR2 FYNNEI. The CDR3 spans 12 residues. As DNA, the CDR3 is TGTGCCAGCCAAGACGACGGAGGCAGGGGACAATTT. Its protein product is CASQDDGGRGQF.

Only a few counts were recorded for this clonotype. The genes are TRBV7-3 and TRBJ2-1, with 8 positions matching TRBD2. Germline lookup yields CDR1 SGHTA and CDR2 FQGTGA. The CDR3 totals 13 residues. The V segment lost 4 bases and the J segment 8 bases; nucleotides outside the gene matches: 4. The CDR3 loop is CASSSGTRYEQFF. For the CDR3, the DNA is TGTGCCAGCAGCTCTGGGACTAGATATGAGCAGTTCTTC.

This clonotype was found a few times. The chain has TRBV20-1 and TRBJ1-6, with D unresolved. The germline V and J ends were trimmed by 5 bases and 7 bases, with 9 bases remaining between them. Germline V gives CDR1 DFQATT, CDR2 SNEGSKA (reference sequence). This CDR3 comprises 12 residues. The DNA for the CDR3 is TGCAGTGCTGGACGGACGAATTCACCCCTCCACTTT. Protein: CSAGRTNSPLHF.

The chain has TRBV4-2 and TRBJ2-3; 11 positions agree with TRBD1. This CDR3 is 17 amino acids long. CDR1 LGHNA and CDR2 YNFKEQ come from the germline V gene. V was clipped by 3 bases and J by 2 bases; unmatched bases: 7. In DNA form, the CDR3 reads TGTGCCAGCAGCCAGACCGGGACAGGGGGTCTCACAGATACGCAGTATTTT. Amino acid sequence: CASSQTGTGGLTDTQYF.

The chain uses TRBV30 and TRBJ2-3, with TRBD2 matching 12 bases. CDR3 length: 14 residues. The V and J ends lost 6 bases and 4 bases, in that order; junction bases with no gene match: 5. The germline CDR1 and CDR2 sequences are GTSNPN and SVGIG (reference sequence). As DNA, the CDR3 is TGTGCCTGCCAACTAGCGGGGGGTTCAGATACGCAGTATTTT. It is translated as CACQLAGGSDTQYF.

In this sample, this clonotype turned up a few times. J is TRBJ1-1 and V is TRBV5-1, with a possible D match to TRBD1 (5 bases). CDR3 length equals 13 residues. V gave up 0 bases and J gave up 6 bases, with 9 bases separating them. Per germline, CDR1 SGHRS and CDR2 YFSETQ. For the CDR3, the DNA is TGCGCCAGCAGCTTGGGCAGGGATGCTGAAGCTTTCTTT. This gives the protein CASSLGRDAEAFF.

At least ten counts were recorded for this clonotype. J is TRBJ1-1 and V is TRBV5-1, with 9 nucleotides matching TRBD1. With 3 bases clipped from V and 1 base from J, the junction kept 1 base outside the gene matches. The germline gives CDR1 SGHRS, CDR2 YFSETQ. This CDR3 is 14 amino acids long. CDR3 in amino acids: CASSSGQGNTEAFF. DNA for the CDR3: TGCGCCAGCAGCTCGGGACAGGGGAACACTGAAGCTTTCTTT. Together with reference TRBV5-1 and TRBJ1-1, the CDR3 gives the full variable domain: KAGVTQTPRYLIKTRGQQVTLSCSPISGHRSVSWYQQTPGQGLQFLFEYFSETQRNKGNFPGRFSGRQFSNSRSEMNVSTLELGDSALYLCASSSGQGNTEAFFGQGTRLTVV.

The chain has TRBV9 and TRBJ2-7; a weak D match, TRBD2 (5 bases). The CDR3 is made up of 13 amino acids. Looked up from germline, CDR1 is SGDLS and CDR2 is YYNGEE. V was trimmed by 0 bases and J by 7 bases, leaving 11 bases between them. The DNA for the CDR3 is TGTGCCAGCAGCGTAGGGATAGCGCGTGAGCAGTACTTC. Amino acid sequence: CASSVGIAREQYF.

At least ten counts were recorded for this clonotype. This chain connects TRBV4-1 to TRBJ2-3; tentatively, D is TRBD1 (5 bases). The V and J ends lost 4 bases and 0 bases respectively, with 14 bases between them. Germline V CDR1 and CDR2: MGHRA, YSYEKL. This CDR3 comprises 16 residues. In nucleotides, the CDR3 is TGCGCCAGCAGCCTACAGGATCTTTCTAGCACAGATACGCAGTATTTT. It specifies CASSLQDLSSTDTQYF.

This clonotype was observed a handful of times. The V call is TRBV7-9, the J call TRBJ1-2, with D unresolved. The V end was cut by 4 bases, the J end by 2 bases, with 14 bases between. The V gene's germline CDR1 is SEHNR and CDR2 FQNEAQ (reference sequence). The CDR3 totals 15 residues. The CDR3 here is CASSSLGEGNYGYTF. The CDR3, as DNA: TGTGCCAGCAGCTCCCTCGGGGAGGGAAACTATGGCTACACCTTC.

This clonotype has a handful of counts. This sequence joins TRBV18 and TRBJ2-5, with TRBD1 matching 8 bases. The length of the CDR3 is 12 residues. V lost 3 bases, J lost 7 bases, and 1 base stayed unmatched. In germline, CDR1 is KGHSH, CDR2 LQKENI. CDR3 bases: TGTGCCAGCTCACCCGACAGGGGGACCCAGTACTTC. It encodes CASSPDRGTQYF.

The chain combines TRBV4-2 with TRBJ1-1; 8 nucleotides line up with TRBD1. The CDR3 extends over 13 amino acids. Trimming at V came to 4 bases and at J to 11 bases, leaving 9 bases not matched to a gene. Germline V gene lookup returns CDR1 LGHNA and CDR2 YNFKEQ. CDR3 in amino acids: CASSLDRGPGAFF. The CDR3 region has the DNA TGTGCCAGCAGCCTCGACAGGGGCCCGGGGGCTTTCTTT.

In this sample, this clonotype turned up a few times. The chain links TRBV28 to TRBJ2-3, with D maybe TRBD2 (6 bases). Germline CDR1 reads MDHEN; CDR2 reads SYDVKM. The CDR3 extends over 16 amino acids. With 7 bases removed from V and 4 bases from J, the gap between germline ends came to 21 bases. The CDR3 reads CASTQPQGGWADTQYF. CDR3 DNA sequence: TGTGCCAGCACCCAACCCCAGGGAGGATGGGCAGATACGCAGTATTTT. The whole variable domain, filled in from reference TRBV28 and TRBJ2-3, reads DVKVTQSSRYLVKRTGEKVFLECVQDMDHENMFWYRQDPGLGLRLIYFSYDVKMKEKGDIPEGYSVSREKKERFSLILESASTNQTSMYLCASTQPQGGWADTQYFGPGTRLTVL.

The sample holds a few counts of this clonotype. The chain carries TRBV2 and TRBJ1-4; possibly TRBD1 for D (5 bases). CDR3 size: 15 residues. V shed 3 bases and J shed 4 bases, with 12 bases lying between them. CDR1 SNHLY and CDR2 FYNNEI come from the germline V gene. For the CDR3, the DNA is TGTGCCAGCAGTGATGGAGGGGAGGGTAATGAAAAACTGTTTTTT. As protein: CASSDGGEGNEKLFF.

This clonotype came up a few times. The genes are TRBV3-1 and TRBJ1-6; D not certain. The CDR3 sequence is 16 residues long. The V gene lost 2 bases and the J gene lost 9 bases, with 17 bases spanning the gap. From germline, CDR1 is LGHDT and CDR2 YNNKEL (reference sequence). The CDR3 here is CASSQSRTGKGSPLHF. The CDR3 region has the DNA TGTGCCAGCAGCCAATCCAGGACCGGCAAAGGTTCACCCCTCCACTTT.